A single sample gave rise to the 27 T cell receptor beta chains below, sequenced in a study of CD8+CD57+ T cells in acquired aplastic anemia. CDR3 and TCR beta VDJ profiling relied on a genomic DNA template. MiXCR, run by TCRdb on the reads, gives a single entry per CDR3 protein. The sample yields around 400,000 distinct CDR3 sequences, 65% to 80% seen once. The specimen sequenced was sorted CD4+, CD8+, or CD8+CD57+ T cells (not recorded which) from PBMCs. These receptor sequences come from a human donor in good health, serving as a control.

Remarks on this clonotype: One base away lies a much larger clone, so this may be a sequencing read error. This chain links TRBV7-3 with TRBJ2-1, with 8 bases lining up with TRBD2. V lost 5 bases, J lost 9 bases, and 9 bases stayed unmatched. Per germline, CDR1 SGHTA and CDR2 FQGTGA. The CDR3 is 14 amino acids. CDR3 region: CASSTGLASGEQFF. DNA of the CDR3: TGTGCCAGCAGCACCGGACTAGCCAGCGGTGAGCAGTTCTTC.

This clonotype was observed a few times. A much larger clone differs by one base, so this may be a read error. The chain employs TRBV30 and TRBJ2-5; a weak D match, TRBD1 (6 bases). The CDR3 consists of 12 residues. In germline, CDR1 is GTSNPN, CDR2 SVGIG (reference sequence). The CDR3 bases are TGTGCCTCTAGGACAGAACAAGAGACCCAGCACTTC. It specifies CASRTEQETQHF. Using reference TRBV30 and TRBJ2-5 for the parts outside the CDR3, the full variable domain is SQTIHQWPATLVQPVGSPLSLECTVEGTSNPNLYWYRQAAGRGLQLLFYSVGIGQISSEVPQNLSASRPQDRQFILSSKKLLLSDSGFYLCASRTEQETQHFGPGTRLLVL.

This clonotype was seen just once. V gene TRBV12-3 or TRBV12-4 combines with J gene TRBJ2-5, with D hard to call. With 4 bases removed from V and 2 bases from J, the gap between germline ends came to 8 bases. The CDR3 has 13 residues. The CDR3 sequence: CASSSMGQETQYF. In nucleotides, the CDR3 is TGTGCCAGCAGTTCGATGGGTCAAGAGACCCAGTACTTC.

Note on this clonotype: The CDR3 does not end in the conserved phenylalanine or tryptophan, so this is likely a read error. No DNA is shown, since the ends of the CDR3 on it are uncertain; the CDR3 is the one TCRdb lists. V and J are TRBV2 and TRBJ1-2. The CDR3 is made up of 15 amino acids, end residues included. Germline CDR1 reads SNHLY; CDR2 reads FYNNEI. The CDR3 spells CASRGVGNNEQFYSL.

Worth noting for this clonotype: Mismatch with germline at one junction end may stem from a read error. The J gene is TRBJ2-7, the V gene TRBV7-9, with D uncertain. CDR3 length: 14 amino acids. Germline V lookup: CDR1 SEHNR, CDR2 FQNEAQ (reference sequence). DNA of the CDR3: TGTGCCAGCAGCTTAACGGCAGACGCTGCTTACGAGCAGTTC. This translates into CASSLTADAAYEQF. The variable domain in full, completed from reference TRBV7-9 and TRBJ2-7, reads DTGVSQNPRHKITKRGQNVTFRCDPISEHNRLYWYRQTLGQGPEFLTYFQNEAQLEKSRLLSDRFSAERPKGSFSTLEIQRTEQGDSAMYLCASSLTADAAYEQFGPGTRLTVT.

The CDR3 DNA follows: TGTGCCACCAGCAGAGATATAGATTCACCCCTCCACTTT. As protein: CATSRDIDSPLHF. The V and J genes are TRBV15 and TRBJ1-6, with D unclear. Trimming cost V 0 bases and J 8 bases, with 5 bases left between them. The CDR3 runs to 13 residues. Per germline, CDR1 LNHNV and CDR2 YYDKDF (reference sequence).

The sample holds many counts of this clonotype. V is TRBV4-3 and J is TRBJ2-7; D might be TRBD1 (5 bases). V was trimmed by 3 bases and J by 2 bases, leaving 14 bases between them. CDR1 is LGHNA and CDR2 is YSLEER in the germline V gene. This CDR3 has 15 amino acids. The CDR3 DNA follows: TGCGCCAGCAGCCAGACGCAGGGTATCACCTACGAGCAGTACTTC. As protein: CASSQTQGITYEQYF.

V usage is TRBV4-2 and J usage is TRBJ2-3; D remains unclear. CDR3 size: 14 residues. Germline V gene sequence: CDR1 LGHNA, CDR2 YNFKEQ. Trimming removed 6 bases from V and 3 bases from J, with 13 bases in between. DNA for the CDR3: TGTGCCAGCAGGTGGGCCGAGCCGACAGATACGCAGTATTTT. This sequence encodes CASRWAEPTDTQYF.

This rearrangement joins TRBV11-3 to TRBJ1-6, with D unclear. Germline lookup yields CDR1 SGHNT and CDR2 YENEEA. V was trimmed by 5 bases and J by 13 bases, leaving 15 bases between them. This CDR3 region has 13 residues. The chain's CDR3 is CASSHRHLGPLHF. CDR3 DNA sequence: TGTGCCAGCAGCCACCGCCACCTAGGTCCCCTCCACTTT.

Regarding this clonotype: A junction boundary mismatches the germline segment, possibly from a read error. The chain couples TRBV19 to TRBJ1-1, with a weak D call TRBD1 (5 bases). The germline CDR1 and CDR2 sequences are LNHDA and SQIVND (reference sequence). This CDR3 is 14 amino acids long. The CDR3 spells CASSIQWGTAGASF. CDR3 DNA: TGTGCCAGTAGTATCCAATGGGGGACGGCTGGAGCTTCCTTT.

As regards this clonotype: Here the CDR3 omits its conserved ending phenylalanine or tryptophan, so a read error is the likely source. No DNA is shown, since the ends of the CDR3 on it are uncertain; the CDR3 is the one TCRdb lists. This sequence joins TRBV7-2 and TRBJ2-7. Germline V CDR1 and CDR2: SGHTA, FQGNSA. The CDR3 has 13 residues if both end residues are counted. The chain's CDR3 is CASSFYILSYEQY.

The V and J genes are TRBV7-3 and TRBJ1-2; the match to TRBD1 covers 11 bases. CDR3 length equals 15 residues. CDR1 SGHTA and CDR2 FQGTGA come from the germline V gene. The V and J ends lost 5 bases and 8 bases, in that order; junction bases with no gene match: 10. The CDR3 here is CASSPRTGGLGGYTF. The CDR3 bases are TGTGCCAGCAGCCCGAGGACAGGGGGCTTGGGAGGCTACACCTTC.

The chain uses TRBV6-6 and TRBJ2-2; D is ambiguous. Trimming cost V 4 bases and J 7 bases, with 19 bases left between them. CDR1 is MNHNY, CDR2 SVGAGI, per germline (reference sequence). This CDR3 has 16 amino acids. The DNA of the CDR3 is TGTGCCAGCAGTTCCGGTCGGGTCTTAGTTTTCGGGGAGCTGTTTTTT. Its translation is CASSSGRVLVFGELFF.

The rearrangement links TRBV20-1 to TRBJ2-7, with no clear D. Per the germline V gene, CDR1 is DFQATT and CDR2 is SNEGSKA (reference sequence). The V and J ends lost 5 bases and 3 bases respectively, with 20 bases between them. This CDR3 contains 15 residues. The CDR3 DNA follows: TGCAGTGCTCCCGGCGCGTTCAACACTGACTACGAGCAGTACTTC. It encodes CSAPGAFNTDYEQYF.

The chain has TRBV5-1 and TRBJ1-6; possibly TRBD1 for D (5 bases). This CDR3 is 16 amino acids long. The germline V and J ends were trimmed by 4 bases and 5 bases, with 16 bases remaining between them. CDR1 and CDR2 from the germline V gene are SGHRS and YFSETQ. The DNA of the CDR3 is TGCGCCAGCAGCACGACCGGCAGGGCACATAATTCACCCCTCCACTTT. It codes for CASSTTGRAHNSPLHF.

Note on this clonotype: Sequence at one end of the junction differs from germline and may be a read error. This chain joins TRBV7-7 and TRBJ2-7; 11 bases map to TRBD2. Germline CDR1 reads SSHAT; CDR2 reads FNYEAQ (reference sequence). This CDR3 has 14 residues. CDR3 in DNA: TGTGCTAGCAGTCCTACTAGCGGGAGCGGCGAGCAGTACTTC. This sequence encodes CASSPTSGSGEQYF.

This chain links TRBV2 with TRBJ1-2, with unresolved D. V lost 6 bases to trimming and J lost 14 bases, with 25 bases between them. CDR1 and CDR2 from the germline V gene are SNHLY and FYNNEI. The CDR3 contains 14 residues. For the CDR3, the DNA is TGTGCCAGCAGCGGGGTAAGGGCAGAGACCAAAGCGACCTTC. Protein sequence: CASSGVRAETKATF.

Note on this clonotype: One end of the junction does not line up with germline, which may come from a read error. The chain has TRBV7-2 and TRBJ2-5; TRBD1 aligns across 8 bases. CDR1 is SGHTA and CDR2 is FQGNSA in the germline V gene. The CDR3 is 14 amino acids. The CDR3: CASTITQGASMATF. The CDR3 DNA follows: TGCGCCAGCACCATTACTCAGGGGGCGTCTATGGCTACATTC. The variable domain in full, with the rest retrieved from reference TRBV7-2 and TRBJ2-5, is GAGVSQSPSNKVTEKGKDVELRCDPISGHTALYWYRQSLGQGLEFLIYFQGNSAPDKSGLPSDRFSAERTGGSVSTLTIQRTQQEDSAVYLCASTITQGASMATFGPGTRLLVL.

The chain recombines TRBV28 with TRBJ1-6; D remains unclear. V lost 5 bases to trimming and J lost 4 bases, with 21 bases between them. The CDR3 loop spans 18 amino acids. Germline V gene sequence: CDR1 MDHEN, CDR2 SYDVKM. CDR3: CASSPSSPSGSYNSPLHF. CDR3 in DNA: TGTGCCAGCAGTCCATCGTCCCCATCGGGTTCATATAATTCACCCCTCCACTTT.

This clonotype was detected many times. The V and J genes are TRBV9 and TRBJ2-7; maybe TRBD1 (5 bases). Trimming took off 2 bases at V and 3 bases at J, with 9 bases between the two ends. The length of the CDR3 is 13 residues. Per the germline V gene, CDR1 is SGDLS and CDR2 is YYNGEE. The CDR3 reads CASSVDSGYEQYF. In nucleotides, the CDR3 is TGTGCCAGCAGCGTTGACAGTGGCTACGAGCAGTACTTC.

This clonotype was detected many times. This chain joins TRBV13 and TRBJ2-2; possible D gene TRBD1, 5 bases. V dropped 5 bases and J dropped 5 bases, with 12 bases sitting between them. This CDR3 has 14 amino acids. Germline V gene lookup returns CDR1 PRHDT and CDR2 FYEKMQ (reference sequence). CDR3 protein: CASSLAGWTGELFF. The CDR3 nucleotides read TGTGCCAGCAGCCTGGCAGGGTGGACCGGGGAGCTGTTTTTT.

V is TRBV2 and J is TRBJ2-3; 11 nucleotides align to TRBD2. CDR3 length: 19 amino acids. Losses at the gene ends were 4 bases for V and 0 bases for J; bases not matched to a gene: 12. Germline lookup yields CDR1 SNHLY and CDR2 FYNNEI. The CDR3 reads CASSALSGTSGASTDTQYF. DNA of the CDR3: TGTGCCAGCAGTGCTTTATCCGGGACTAGCGGTGCTAGCACAGATACGCAGTATTTT.

The chain recombines TRBV25-1 with TRBJ2-7; possibly TRBD1 or TRBD2 for D (5 bases each). CDR3 length: 14 amino acids. The germline V and J ends were trimmed by 1 base and 1 base, with 8 bases remaining between them. Germline CDR1 MGHDK, CDR2 SYGVNS. The CDR3 is CASSEFGGSYEQYF. In DNA form, the CDR3 reads TGTGCCAGCAGTGAATTTGGGGGTTCCTACGAGCAGTACTTC.

Worth noting for this clonotype: This sequence may be a read error, since a much larger clone differs from it by one base. This CDR3 fails to terminate in the conserved phenylalanine or tryptophan, so it likely reflects a read error. The chain carries TRBV6-6 and TRBJ2-1; TRBD1 agrees at 9 bases. Germline CDR1 reads MNHNY; CDR2 reads SVGAGI (reference sequence). Trimming took 6 bases from V and 4 from J; bases not matched to a gene: 4. The CDR3 covers 14 residues. CDR3 bases: TGTGCCAGCAGAAACGGACAGGGGTACAATGAGCAGTTCTCC. As protein: CASRNGQGYNEQFS.

Only one count was recorded for this clonotype. The chain uses TRBV5-5 and TRBJ1-6; weak D call: TRBD1 (5 bases). CDR1 is SGHKS, CDR2 YYEKEE, per germline (reference sequence). The CDR3 covers 13 residues. Trimming shortened V by 4 bases and J by 10 bases, and 12 bases separated the two germline ends. CDR3 DNA: TGTGCCAGCAGCCGTGCTGGGGGGTCACCCCTCCACTTT. Residues: CASSRAGGSPLHF.

This clonotype was seen ten or more times. The V call is TRBV20-1, the J call TRBJ1-6; TRBD1 matches at 7 bases. Germline loops: CDR1 DFQATT, CDR2 SNEGSKA (reference sequence). Germline trimming cut 4 bases from V and 7 bases from J; bases unmatched to any gene: 7. The CDR3 spans 14 residues. The CDR3 reads CSAKDDRDNSPLHF. Written as DNA, the CDR3 is TGCAGTGCTAAAGACGACAGGGACAATTCACCCCTCCACTTT.

Turning to this clonotype: An end of the junction does not agree with germline; a read error may underlie this. Written as DNA, the CDR3 is TGTGCCACCGTGGACAGGGGGGGCGAGACCCTGTATTTC. It codes for CATVDRGGETLYF. The V and J genes are TRBV10-3 and TRBJ2-5, with 10 bases identical to TRBD1. The CDR3 is 13 amino acids. The germline V gene has CDR1 ENHRY and CDR2 SYGVKD.